These 30 T cell receptor beta chains were all obtained from the same sample, sequenced in a study of T cells in tuberculosis. Sequencing used immunoSEQ multiplex PCR; TCRdb keeps in-frame clones, though not all of them. The profile shows 20,000 to 25,000 clones, approximately 97% of them singletons. The sequenced material came from PBMCs. Receptor source: a donor aged 10 to 29 with latent tuberculosis or without tuberculosis infection.

The chain is built from TRBV12-5 and TRBJ2-3, with 10 bases that match TRBD2. The trim removed 2 bases at V and 3 bases at J, leaving 11 bases unmatched. CDR3 length equals 18 residues. Germline V gene lookup returns CDR1 LGHNT and CDR2 FRNRAP. CDR3 coding DNA: TGTGCTAGTGGTTTGCCCCCACTCGCTAGCGGGAGTACAGATACGCAGTATTTT. Encoded protein: CASGLPPLASGSTDTQYF.

The rearrangement links TRBV27 to TRBJ2-1; weak D call: TRBD2 (7 bases). V was cut by 6 bases and J by 7 bases, with 22 bases left in between. CDR1 and CDR2 from the germline V gene are MNHEY and SMNVEV (reference sequence). CDR3 length: 16 residues. CDR3 DNA sequence: TGTGCCAGCAGCTCACCTCTAGCGGACAGAAAGAATGAGCAGTTCTTC. This sequence encodes CASSSPLADRKNEQFF.

The V gene is TRBV9, the J gene TRBJ2-5; tentatively, D is TRBD2 (6 bases). Germline CDR1 is SGDLS and CDR2 is YYNGEE. The V gene lost 3 bases and the J gene lost 2 bases, with 17 bases spanning the gap. The CDR3 sequence is 16 residues long. As DNA, the CDR3 is TGTGCCAGCAGCGCTGCGACCGGGACTGCTCAAGAGACCCAGTACTTC. Translating gives CASSAATGTAQETQYF. The full variable domain, with the rest looked up from reference TRBV9 and TRBJ2-5, is DSGVTQTPKHLITATGQRVTLRCSPRSGDLSVYWYQQSLDQGLQFLIQYYNGEERAKGNILERFSAQQFPDLHSELNLSSLELGDSALYFCASSAATGTAQETQYFGPGTRLLVL.

V usage is TRBV7-2 and J usage is TRBJ2-3; D perhaps matches TRBD2 (6 bases). The CDR3 loop spans 17 amino acids. V shed 0 bases and J shed 4 bases, with 17 bases lying between them. Germline V gene sequence: CDR1 SGHTA, CDR2 FQGNSA. This CDR3 is CASSLAPWGGGADTQYF. CDR3 nucleotides: TGTGCCAGCAGCTTAGCGCCGTGGGGAGGTGGCGCAGATACGCAGTATTTT.

The chain links TRBV11-2 to TRBJ1-4; D is ambiguous. V lost 2 bases and J 8 bases, leaving 12 bases between the germline ends. Germline V gene data show CDR1 as SGHAT and CDR2 as FQNNGV. The CDR3 length is 14 residues. CDR3 sequence: CASSLYGMSEKLFF. The CDR3 DNA follows: TGTGCCAGCAGCTTATACGGTATGAGCGAAAAACTGTTTTTT.

This clone was recorded only once. The chain combines TRBV10-3 with TRBJ1-3; D gene uncertain. CDR1 and CDR2 from the germline V gene are ENHRY and SYGVKD. Deletions cut 3 bases from V and 3 bases from J, with 9 bases between. The CDR3 runs to 14 residues. In nucleotides, the CDR3 is TGTGCCATCAGTGATTTGAGAGGTGGAAACACCATATATTTT. This sequence encodes CAISDLRGGNTIYF.

CDR3 region: CASESRYEQYF. In DNA form, the CDR3 reads TGTGCCAGCGAAAGCAGGTACGAGCAGTACTTC. The chain recombines TRBV7-9 with TRBJ2-7, with no clear D. This CDR3 has 11 amino acids. Germline loops: CDR1 SEHNR, CDR2 FQNEAQ (reference sequence). Trimming left V 8 bases short and J 4 bases short, with 9 bases between.

The V call is TRBV29-1, the J call TRBJ1-2; 12 bases are shared with TRBD1. This CDR3 spans 13 amino acids. From germline, CDR1 is SQVTM and CDR2 ANQGSEA. CDR3 amino acids: CAASGTGGFGYTF. The CDR3 DNA is TGCGCTGCCTCCGGGACAGGGGGCTTTGGCTACACCTTC.

V is TRBV4-1 and J is TRBJ2-3, with D possibly TRBD2 on 6 matching bases. Deletions cut 3 bases from V and 3 bases from J, with 19 bases between. CDR3 length equals 17 residues. Germline V gives CDR1 MGHRA, CDR2 YSYEKL. This CDR3 is CASSQDTSWGGTDTQYF. The CDR3 bases are TGCGCCAGCAGCCAGGACACTAGCTGGGGTGGGACAGATACGCAGTATTTT.

This clone was picked up one time. This rearrangement joins TRBV6-6 to TRBJ1-5; perhaps TRBD1 as D (6 bases). This CDR3 spans 15 amino acids. The ends were cut back, 6 bases at V and 2 bases at J, with 14 bases in the middle. Germline loops: CDR1 MNHNY, CDR2 SVGAGI (reference sequence). CDR3 sequence: CASRRGGAGNQPQHF. The CDR3 DNA reads as TGTGCCAGCAGACGTGGGGGGGCGGGCAATCAGCCCCAGCATTTT.

V usage is TRBV19 and J usage is TRBJ1-2, with D hard to call. This CDR3 contains 15 residues. CDR1 and CDR2 from the germline V gene are LNHDA and SQIVND (reference sequence). The V gene lost 1 base and the J gene lost 0 bases, with 9 bases spanning the gap. CDR3 DNA sequence: TGTGCCAGTAGTATAGCGTCCTCAGCTAACTATGGCTACACCTTC. Encoded protein: CASSIASSANYGYTF.

The V call is TRBV27, the J call TRBJ2-7; 8 bases are shared with TRBD1. The CDR3 is 14 amino acids. The germline V gene encodes CDR1 MNHEY and CDR2 SMNVEV (reference sequence). The junction had 10 bases not matched to a gene; V was cut back by 5 bases and J by 7 bases. CDR3 bases: TGTGCCAGCAGTCCCGACAGGGGCCCTAGGGAGCAGTACTTC. Its protein product is CASSPDRGPREQYF.

The V call is TRBV9, the J call TRBJ1-1; 8 nucleotides match TRBD1. The CDR3 loop spans 16 amino acids. Germline CDR1 reads SGDLS; CDR2 reads YYNGEE. V trimming: 0 bases; J trimming: 6 bases; junction bases outside the gene matches: 10. CDR3 in DNA: TGTGCCAGCAGCGTAGTGGGGGACAGGAGGTTCGCTGAAGCTTTCTTT. Its protein is CASSVVGDRRFAEAFF.

V usage is TRBV9 and J usage is TRBJ1-2; D remains unclear. The CDR3 runs 14 residues. Trimming removed 4 bases at V and 3 bases at J, with 13 bases between. CDR1 is SGDLS, CDR2 YYNGEE, per germline. The CDR3 region is CASSPSPEYYGYTF. In DNA form, the CDR3 reads TGTGCCAGCAGCCCCTCCCCAGAATACTATGGCTACACCTTC.

The chain couples TRBV19 to TRBJ1-2; 7 nucleotides line up with TRBD1. J gave up 4 bases and V 3 bases, and 8 bases lay outside the gene matches. This CDR3 region has 15 residues. CDR1 LNHDA and CDR2 SQIVND come from the germline V gene (reference sequence). CDR3 sequence (DNA): TGTGCCAGTAGTATCCTGACAGGGACTAGCTATGGCTACACCTTC. As protein: CASSILTGTSYGYTF.

The sample holds one count of this clone. This chain joins TRBV27 and TRBJ1-4, with D possibly being TRBD1 (5 bases). Germline V gene sequence: CDR1 MNHEY, CDR2 SMNVEV (reference sequence). Trimming cost V 5 bases and J 8 bases, with 15 bases left between them. The CDR3 is 14 amino acids. This CDR3 reads CASSENQGREKLFF. CDR3 bases: TGTGCCAGCAGTGAGAATCAGGGAAGAGAAAAACTGTTTTTT.

The CDR3 DNA is TGTGCCAGCAGTGAATTACGCGGGGGTGAGCAGTTCTTC. It specifies CASSELRGGEQFF. The chain employs TRBV25-1 and TRBJ2-1, with 7 nucleotides matching TRBD2. V lost 1 base to trimming and J lost 9 bases; unmatched junction nucleotides: 3. This CDR3 region has 13 residues. Germline V lookup: CDR1 MGHDK, CDR2 SYGVNS.

The chain carries TRBV12-5 and TRBJ2-7, with 7 bases aligning to TRBD2. J was trimmed by 3 bases and V by 6 bases; bases with no gene match: 11. CDR1 and CDR2 (germline): LGHNT, FRNRAP. There are 15 residues in the CDR3. CDR3: CASGAPGGGGYEQYF. The CDR3 region has the DNA TGTGCTAGTGGCGCCCCCGGCGGGGGAGGCTACGAGCAGTACTTC.

Only a few counts were recorded for this clone. The rearrangement links TRBV30 to TRBJ2-1, with 8 nucleotides matching TRBD2. The trim removed 0 bases at V and 4 bases at J, leaving 8 bases unmatched. The CDR3 covers 16 residues. Germline lookup yields CDR1 GTSNPN and CDR2 SVGIG (reference sequence). CDR3 nucleotide sequence: TGTGCCTGGAGTGTAAGTATCAGCGGGAGATACAATGAGCAGTTCTTC. Translated: CAWSVSISGRYNEQFF.

The chain employs TRBV4-1 and TRBJ2-3; TRBD2 matches at 12 bases. V lost 4 bases to trimming and J lost 0 bases; unmatched junction nucleotides: 8. This CDR3 spans 18 amino acids. Germline V gives CDR1 MGHRA, CDR2 YSYEKL. CDR3 coding DNA: TGCGCCAGCAGCCGAAAACTAGCGGGAGGCGCTAGCACAGATACGCAGTATTTT. Translated: CASSRKLAGGASTDTQYF.

CDR3 in DNA: TGCGCCAGCAGCTTGTCGTTATCGGACACCACGGGCGGCTACACCTTC. It is translated as CASSLSLSDTTGGYTF. The chain combines TRBV5-1 with TRBJ1-2; a weak D match, TRBD1 (5 bases). CDR3 length: 16 residues. V dropped 1 base and J dropped 8 bases, with 21 bases sitting between them. Per the germline V gene, CDR1 is SGHRS and CDR2 is YFSETQ.

The chain links TRBV19 to TRBJ2-5, with D possibly being TRBD1 (6 bases). The germline V gene encodes CDR1 LNHDA and CDR2 SQIVND (reference sequence). This CDR3 is built from 16 residues. Trimming stripped 5 bases from V and 4 bases from J, with 20 bases between. In nucleotides, the CDR3 is TGTGCCAGTAGTCGCAACACAGGGAAGACGACAGAGACCCAGTACTTC. This encodes CASSRNTGKTTETQYF.

This chain uses TRBV27 with TRBJ2-1; D possibly corresponds to TRBD1 (7 bases). Germline CDR1 reads MNHEY; CDR2 reads SMNVEV (reference sequence). This CDR3 has 14 residues. With 5 bases removed from V and 9 bases from J, the gap between germline ends came to 17 bases. CDR3 residues: CASSVGTAGGEQFF. The CDR3 nucleotides are TGTGCCAGCAGTGTTGGGACAGCCGGGGGTGAGCAGTTCTTC.

The rearrangement joins TRBV10-3 to TRBJ2-4; 8 bases align to TRBD2. The CDR3 has 16 amino acids. Germline CDR1 reads ENHRY; CDR2 reads SYGVKD. The V gene end was trimmed by 3 bases and the J gene end by 8 bases; junction bases not matched to a gene: 12. The CDR3 is CAISDPGGGQLYIQYF. Written as DNA, the CDR3 is TGTGCCATCAGTGACCCCGGGGGGGGGCAGTTATACATTCAGTACTTC.

The chain carries TRBV2 and TRBJ2-6, with 9 bases matching TRBD1. V gave up 4 bases and J gave up 0 bases; unmatched junction bases: 13. CDR1 and CDR2 from the germline V gene are SNHLY and FYNNEI. This CDR3 has 20 residues. This CDR3 is CASSVSTLTGGGSGANVLTF. For the CDR3, the DNA is TGTGCCAGCAGTGTCTCTACCTTGACAGGGGGTGGCTCTGGGGCCAACGTCCTGACTTTC. Complete variable domain (other parts from reference TRBV2 and TRBJ2-6): EPEVTQTPSHQVTQMGQEVILRCVPISNHLYFYWYRQILGQKVEFLVSFYNNEISEKSEIFDDQFSVERPDGSNFTLKIRSTKLEDSAMYFCASSVSTLTGGGSGANVLTFGAGSRLTVL.

The chain employs TRBV11-3 and TRBJ2-7; a possible D gene is TRBD2 (7 bases). Germline V gives CDR1 SGHNT, CDR2 YENEEA. Deletions cut 5 bases from V and 0 bases from J, with 17 bases between. This CDR3 has 16 residues. CDR3: CASSTHREGDSYEQYF. CDR3 DNA: TGTGCCAGCAGCACTCACAGGGAGGGAGACTCCTACGAGCAGTACTTC.

The J gene is TRBJ2-7, the V gene TRBV15, with 10 bases lining up with TRBD1. The V and J ends lost 7 bases and 6 bases, in that order; junction bases with no gene match: 9. Per germline, CDR1 LNHNV and CDR2 YYDKDF (reference sequence). The CDR3 is 14 residues long. CDR3 nucleotide sequence: TGTGCCACCAAGCCAACCGGACAGGGGGGCGAGCAGTACTTC. Residues: CATKPTGQGGEQYF.

The V and J genes are TRBV6-6 and TRBJ1-2; D unclear. With 7 bases removed from V and 0 bases from J, the gap between germline ends came to 12 bases. There are 14 residues in the CDR3. Germline V gene data show CDR1 as MNHNY and CDR2 as SVGAGI (reference sequence). In DNA form, the CDR3 reads TGTGCCAGCACCGAACGAGAAACTAACTATGGCTACACCTTC. This translates into CASTERETNYGYTF.

The CDR3 here is CASSSRSSNQPQHF. The DNA of the CDR3 is TGTGCCAGCAGCTCCAGAAGTAGCAATCAGCCCCAGCATTTT. The chain has TRBV5-6 and TRBJ1-5; D is unresolved. V was pared by 3 bases and J by 0 bases, with 7 bases between. CDR1 and CDR2 from the germline V gene are SGHDT and YYEEEE. The CDR3 contains 14 residues.

This chain joins TRBV25-1 and TRBJ1-5, with D unresolved. Per germline, CDR1 MGHDK and CDR2 SYGVNS. Deletions cut 4 bases from V and 0 bases from J, with 7 bases between. This CDR3 region has 14 residues. CDR3 in amino acids: CASSGRNSNQPQHF. The CDR3 nucleotides are TGTGCCAGCAGTGGCAGAAATAGCAATCAGCCCCAGCATTTT.